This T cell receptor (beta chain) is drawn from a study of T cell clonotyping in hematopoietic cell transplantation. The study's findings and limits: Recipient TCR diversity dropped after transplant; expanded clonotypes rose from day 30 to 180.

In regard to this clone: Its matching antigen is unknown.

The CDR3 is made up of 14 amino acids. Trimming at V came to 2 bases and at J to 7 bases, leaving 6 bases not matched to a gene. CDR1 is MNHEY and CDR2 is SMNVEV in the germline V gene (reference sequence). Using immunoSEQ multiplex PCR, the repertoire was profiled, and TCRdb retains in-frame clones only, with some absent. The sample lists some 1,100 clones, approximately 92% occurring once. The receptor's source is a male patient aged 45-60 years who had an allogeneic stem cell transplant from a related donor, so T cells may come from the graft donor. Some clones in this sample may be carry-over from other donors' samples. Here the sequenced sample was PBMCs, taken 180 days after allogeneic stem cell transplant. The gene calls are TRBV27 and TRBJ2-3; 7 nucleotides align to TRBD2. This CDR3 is CASSLGREKNTQYF. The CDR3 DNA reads TGTGCCAGCAGTTTAGGGCGGGAGAAAAATACGCAGTATTTT.